Each of the 18 T cell receptor beta chains below was sequenced from the same sample in a study of blood T cell repertoires in COVID-19. Assay used: immunoSEQ multiplex PCR; TCRdb lists only in-frame clones, some missing. Of around 150,000 clones in the sample, just over 85% were seen once. Sequenced input: peripheral blood. All receptors come from a man in his 70s with acute or convalescent COVID-19.

The chain carries TRBV29-1 and TRBJ2-1; 12 nucleotides align to TRBD2. V lost 7 bases to trimming and J lost 7 bases; unmatched junction nucleotides: 5. Germline CDR1 reads SQVTM; CDR2 reads ANQGSEA. The CDR3 length is 13 residues. CDR3 loop: CSARTSGVNEQFF. As DNA, the CDR3 is TGCAGCGCAAGGACTAGCGGGGTTAATGAGCAGTTCTTC.

Points on this clone: At one end the junction does not follow the germline gene, possibly because of a read error. This chain uses TRBV2 with TRBJ2-1, with TRBD2 matching 12 bases. The CDR3 is 17 residues long. The germline gives CDR1 SNHLY, CDR2 FYNNEI. CDR3 sequence: CASREDPGTSGYNEQFF. For the CDR3, the DNA is TGTGCCAGCAGGGAAGACCCCGGGACTAGCGGGTACAATGAGCAGTTCTTC.

V gene TRBV11-2 combines with J gene TRBJ2-7, with D perhaps TRBD1 (5 bases). CDR1 is SGHAT, CDR2 FQNNGV, per germline. Trimming removed 5 bases at V and 3 bases at J, with 17 bases between. This CDR3 has 15 residues. The CDR3 nucleotides are TGTGCCAGCAGCCCCTCAACCGACAGATTCTACGAGCAGTACTTC. Protein product: CASSPSTDRFYEQYF.

V and J are TRBV6-1 and TRBJ2-7; D is unresolved. This CDR3 is 13 amino acids long. Germline CDR1 is MNHNS and CDR2 is SASEGT. Trimming stripped 2 bases from V and 2 bases from J, with 7 bases between. CDR3 amino acids: CASSELRTYEQYF. In nucleotides, the CDR3 is TGTGCCAGCAGTGAACTGAGAACCTACGAGCAGTACTTC.

This chain connects TRBV4-1 to TRBJ2-7, with D perhaps matching TRBD2 (5 bases). V dropped 4 bases and J dropped 2 bases, with 15 bases sitting between them. Germline-derived CDR1 and CDR2 are MGHRA and YSYEKL. The CDR3 sequence is 15 residues long. The CDR3 bases are TGCGCCAGCAGCCCGCTAGGGAGCGCTACCTACGAGCAGTACTTC. Translating gives CASSPLGSATYEQYF.

V gene TRBV9 combines with J gene TRBJ2-1, with TRBD2 matching 10 bases. The CDR3 consists of 16 residues. Per the germline V gene, CDR1 is SGDLS and CDR2 is YYNGEE. V shed 0 bases, J shed 9 bases, and the junction held 9 bases outside the gene matches. The CDR3 nucleotides are TGTGCCAGCAGCGTAGTAAGCGGGAGGGGGTTCGGTGAGCAGTTCTTC. This translates into CASSVVSGRGFGEQFF. The whole variable domain, filled in from reference TRBV9 and TRBJ2-1, reads DSGVTQTPKHLITATGQRVTLRCSPRSGDLSVYWYQQSLDQGLQFLIQYYNGEERAKGNILERFSAQQFPDLHSELNLSSLELGDSALYFCASSVVSGRGFGEQFFGPGTRLTVL.

The gene calls are TRBV24-1 and TRBJ2-1, with 11 positions matching TRBD2. CDR1 is KGHDR and CDR2 is SFDVKD in the germline V gene. The CDR3 is 16 residues long. J was trimmed by 5 bases and V by 8 bases; bases with no gene match: 10. CDR3 protein: CATMSPGLAGHNEQFF. CDR3 coding DNA: TGTGCCACCATGTCACCCGGACTAGCGGGCCACAATGAGCAGTTCTTC.

The V gene is TRBV6-2 or TRBV6-3, the J gene TRBJ1-6; D possibly corresponds to TRBD1 (6 bases). Trimming left V 2 bases short and J 5 bases short, with 10 bases between. This CDR3 comprises 15 residues. Germline V gene data show CDR1 as MNHEY and CDR2 as SVGEGT. CDR3: CASSYPDSDNSPLHF. The CDR3 DNA reads TGTGCCAGCAGTTACCCGGACAGCGATAATTCACCCCTCCACTTT.

The V and J genes are TRBV25-1 and TRBJ2-7, with 12 bases that match TRBD2. The CDR3 runs 16 residues. V gave up 2 bases and J gave up 3 bases; unmatched junction bases: 5. In germline, CDR1 is MGHDK, CDR2 SYGVNS. In nucleotides, the CDR3 is TGTGCCAGCAGTGAACTATCGACTAGCGGGAGCTACGAGCAGTACTTC. Its protein is CASSELSTSGSYEQYF.

This CDR3 is CASSQAVAGGTSTDTQYF. CDR3 nucleotides: TGCGCCAGCAGCCAAGCGGTAGCGGGAGGAACTAGCACAGATACGCAGTATTTT. The chain is built from TRBV4-3 and TRBJ2-3; 10 bases agree with TRBD2. This CDR3 comprises 18 residues. Trimming at V came to 1 base and at J to 0 bases, leaving 7 bases not matched to a gene. From germline, CDR1 is LGHNA and CDR2 YSLEER.

V is TRBV14 and J is TRBJ1-1, with D possibly TRBD1 on 6 matching bases. The CDR3 runs to 15 residues. CDR1 and CDR2 (germline): SGHDN, FVKESK. The V end lost 2 bases, the J end lost 4 bases, and 14 bases lay between the germline ends. CDR3 DNA: TGTGCCAGCAGCCAATTGGGAGGGGGAGCCACTGAAGCTTTCTTT. Translating it yields CASSQLGGGATEAFF.

This clone showed up just once. The chain carries TRBV7-2 and TRBJ2-1; D unresolved. Germline assignment: CDR1 SGHTA and CDR2 FQGNSA. The CDR3 runs to 16 residues. The germline V and J ends were trimmed by 1 base and 2 bases, with 12 bases remaining between them. The CDR3 nucleotides are TGTGCCAGCAGCTTAGTTGGCTCGACTCCCTACAATGAGCAGTTCTTC. Encoded protein: CASSLVGSTPYNEQFF.

The chain links TRBV20-1 to TRBJ2-7; D unclear. The germline V gene encodes CDR1 DFQATT and CDR2 SNEGSKA (reference sequence). Trimming cost V 4 bases and J 2 bases, with 6 bases left between them. The CDR3 is 11 amino acids. Written as DNA, the CDR3 is TGCAGTGCTATAGATACCTACGAGCAGTACTTC. It specifies CSAIDTYEQYF.

Here the CDR3 DNA reads TGTGCCACCAGTGACCCCCAGGGGGCCCCCACAGATACGCAGTATTTT. Translation gives CATSDPQGAPTDTQYF. V gene TRBV24-1 combines with J gene TRBJ2-3; 8 bases are shared with TRBD1. V gave up 4 bases and J gave up 2 bases; unmatched junction bases: 7. Germline V gene data show CDR1 as KGHDR and CDR2 as SFDVKD. This CDR3 contains 16 residues.

The V and J genes are TRBV5-1 and TRBJ1-1; a possible D gene is TRBD1 (5 bases). Germline assignment: CDR1 SGHRS and CDR2 YFSETQ. Trimming stripped 2 bases from V and 3 bases from J, with 11 bases between. The CDR3 consists of 14 residues. CDR3 residues: CASSFSGGDTEAFF. For the CDR3, the DNA is TGCGCCAGCAGCTTTTCAGGAGGGGACACTGAAGCTTTCTTT. Combining the CDR3 with reference TRBV5-1 and TRBJ1-1 gives the whole variable domain KAGVTQTPRYLIKTRGQQVTLSCSPISGHRSVSWYQQTPGQGLQFLFEYFSETQRNKGNFPGRFSGRQFSNSRSEMNVSTLELGDSALYLCASSFSGGDTEAFFGQGTRLTVV.

V is TRBV28 and J is TRBJ1-2; TRBD1 matches at 10 bases. Germline trimming cut 5 bases from V and 6 bases from J; bases unmatched to any gene: 6. The CDR3 sequence is 14 residues long. Germline values: CDR1 MDHEN, CDR2 SYDVKM. CDR3 sequence (DNA): TGTGCCAGCAGTCCGCCGGGACAGGGGAATGGCTACACCTTC. Its protein is CASSPPGQGNGYTF.

The V call is TRBV5-1, the J call TRBJ1-2, with 10 bases lining up with TRBD1. This CDR3 is built from 15 residues. V lost 4 bases, J lost 8 bases, and 11 bases stayed unmatched. Germline V gives CDR1 SGHRS, CDR2 YFSETQ. CDR3 DNA: TGCGCCAGCAGCGGAACCGGGACAGGGGTTGGAGGCTACACCTTC. Protein: CASSGTGTGVGGYTF.

The chain is built from TRBV7-2 and TRBJ1-5; tentative D call: TRBD1 (5 bases). This CDR3 has 15 amino acids. Deletions cut 5 bases from V and 6 bases from J, with 17 bases between. Germline V gene sequence: CDR1 SGHTA, CDR2 FQGNSA. This CDR3 reads CASSPMGGVGQPQHF. The CDR3 nucleotides are TGTGCCAGCAGCCCTATGGGGGGGGTGGGTCAGCCCCAGCATTTT.